Each of the 13 T cell receptor beta chains below was sequenced from the same sample in a study of immune evolution from preneoplasia to lung adenocarcinoma. Sequencing was performed with immunoSEQ multiplex PCR; in TCRdb, only in-frame clones are kept and a portion is missing. The sample holds several thousand clones, roughly 77% seen once. Sequencing used FFPE adjacent normal lung tissue. These TCRs come from a person aged 60-79 years with lung adenocarcinoma.

V usage is TRBV5-1 and J usage is TRBJ1-6; a possible D gene is TRBD1 (6 bases). This CDR3 is built from 16 residues. The germline V gene has CDR1 SGHRS and CDR2 YFSETQ. V lost 2 bases and J lost 0, with 9 bases in between. The CDR3 loop reads CASSLKGGSYNSPLHF. Here the CDR3 DNA reads TGCGCCAGCAGCTTAAAAGGGGGCTCCTATAATTCACCCCTCCACTTT.

CDR3 loop: CASSLDRAINLIYGYTF. As DNA, the CDR3 is TGTGCCAGCAGTTTAGACAGGGCTATTAATCTAATCTATGGCTACACCTTC. The chain is built from TRBV28 and TRBJ1-2; 7 bases fit TRBD1. The ends lost 2 bases at V and 4 bases at J; junction bases unmatched: 13. This CDR3 has 17 amino acids. Germline V lookup: CDR1 MDHEN, CDR2 SYDVKM.

On this clone itself: This CDR3 fails to terminate in the conserved phenylalanine or tryptophan, so it likely reflects a read error. The genes are TRBV27 and TRBJ2-3; no clear D gene. The length of the CDR3 is 14 residues. V lost 2 bases, J lost 1 base, and 7 bases lay in between. Germline V gene lookup returns CDR1 MNHEY and CDR2 SMNVEV (reference sequence). CDR3 DNA: TGTGCCAGCAGTTTAAGTCGGGGCACAGATACGCAGTATTCT. Amino acids: CASSLSRGTDTQYS.

V gene TRBV5-1 combines with J gene TRBJ1-2, with 10 bases matching TRBD1. V trimming: 4 bases; J trimming: 5 bases; junction bases outside the gene matches: 5. From germline, CDR1 is SGHRS and CDR2 YFSETQ. The CDR3 loop spans 14 amino acids. The CDR3 loop is CASSRGTGEYGYTF. The CDR3, as DNA: TGCGCCAGCAGCCGTGGGACAGGGGAATATGGCTACACCTTC. Full variable domain (missing parts from reference TRBV5-1 and TRBJ1-2): KAGVTQTPRYLIKTRGQQVTLSCSPISGHRSVSWYQQTPGQGLQFLFEYFSETQRNKGNFPGRFSGRQFSNSRSEMNVSTLELGDSALYLCASSRGTGEYGYTFGSGTRLTVV.

The gene calls are TRBV7-9 and TRBJ2-6; 10 bases are shared with TRBD1. The CDR3 is 16 amino acids. CDR1 is SEHNR and CDR2 is FQNEAQ in the germline V gene (reference sequence). The junction had 3 bases not matched to a gene; V was cut back by 5 bases and J by 2 bases. CDR3 nucleotide sequence: TGTGCCAGCAGCCCCGGGACAGGGGCTGGGGCCAACGTCCTGACTTTC. Translated, it gives CASSPGTGAGANVLTF. Using reference TRBV7-9 and TRBJ2-6 for the parts outside the CDR3, the full variable domain is DTGVSQNPRHKITKRGQNVTFRCDPISEHNRLYWYRQTLGQGPEFLTYFQNEAQLEKSRLLSDRFSAERPKGSFSTLEIQRTEQGDSAMYLCASSPGTGAGANVLTFGAGSRLTVL.

V is TRBV5-6 and J is TRBJ2-5, with TRBD1 identical over 7 bases. In germline, CDR1 is SGHDT, CDR2 YYEEEE. J gave up 4 bases and V 2 bases, and 8 bases lay outside the gene matches. The CDR3 covers 15 residues. The DNA of the CDR3 is TGTGCCAGCAGCTTAGTTCTAAGGGGGCGAGAGACCCAGTACTTC. Amino acid sequence: CASSLVLRGRETQYF. Together with reference TRBV5-6 and TRBJ2-5, the CDR3 gives the full variable domain: DAGVTQSPTHLIKTRGQQVTLRCSPKSGHDTVSWYQQALGQGPQFIFQYYEEEERQRGNFPDRFSGHQFPNYSSELNVNALLLGDSALYLCASSLVLRGRETQYFGPGTRLLVL.

Only one count was recorded for this clone. The V and J genes are TRBV5-1 and TRBJ2-2; unclear D gene. Germline loops: CDR1 SGHRS, CDR2 YFSETQ. The CDR3 totals 15 residues. V was trimmed by 4 bases and J by 4 bases, leaving 14 bases between them. The CDR3: CASSPSMQTTGELFF. The DNA of the CDR3 is TGCGCCAGCAGCCCAAGTATGCAGACCACCGGGGAGCTGTTTTTT.

V and J are TRBV9 and TRBJ2-3, with D possibly matching TRBD2 (5 bases). The germline CDR1 and CDR2 sequences are SGDLS and YYNGEE. V was pared by 3 bases and J by 4 bases, with 9 bases between. CDR3 length: 13 residues. CDR3 DNA: TGTGCCAGCAGCGGGGAGAAGGCAGATACGCAGTATTTT. This sequence encodes CASSGEKADTQYF. The whole variable domain, filled in from reference TRBV9 and TRBJ2-3, reads DSGVTQTPKHLITATGQRVTLRCSPRSGDLSVYWYQQSLDQGLQFLIQYYNGEERAKGNILERFSAQQFPDLHSELNLSSLELGDSALYFCASSGEKADTQYFGPGTRLTVL.

The rearrangement uses TRBV7-9 and TRBJ2-3; 13 positions match TRBD2. V shed 5 bases, J shed 6 bases, and the junction held 17 bases outside the gene matches. The germline CDR1 and CDR2 sequences are SEHNR and FQNEAQ (reference sequence). The CDR3 totals 19 residues. In DNA form, the CDR3 reads TGTGCCAGCAGCCCGACTAGCGGGAGGCCAGACCTACAGAGGGATACGCAGTATTTT. Its translation is CASSPTSGRPDLQRDTQYF.

The V and J genes are TRBV2 and TRBJ1-2; no clear D. This CDR3 contains 14 residues. V lost 7 bases, J lost 5 bases, and 17 bases lay in between. Germline assignment: CDR1 SNHLY and CDR2 FYNNEI. CDR3 sequence: CASTLSKGSYGYTF. CDR3 DNA: TGTGCCAGCACCCTCTCAAAAGGATCTTATGGCTACACCTTC. Filled out from reference TRBV2 and TRBJ1-2, the complete variable domain reads EPEVTQTPSHQVTQMGQEVILRCVPISNHLYFYWYRQILGQKVEFLVSFYNNEISEKSEIFDDQFSVERPDGSNFTLKIRSTKLEDSAMYFCASTLSKGSYGYTFGSGTRLTVV.

The chain is built from TRBV29-1 and TRBJ1-6, with TRBD1 matching over 8 bases. CDR3 length: 13 amino acids. V shed 8 bases and J 6 bases; nucleotides not matched to a gene: 6. The V gene's germline CDR1 is SQVTM and CDR2 ANQGSEA. CDR3 protein: CSIRTGSNSPLHF. The CDR3, as DNA: TGCAGCATCCGGACAGGGAGTAATTCACCCCTCCACTTT.

The gene calls are TRBV6-1 and TRBJ1-6; 8 nucleotides line up with TRBD1. V lost 4 bases, J lost 5 bases, and 4 bases stayed unmatched. The CDR3 consists of 15 residues. Germline-derived CDR1 and CDR2 are MNHNS and SASEGT. CDR3 coding DNA: TGTGCCAGCAGTGGGCCGACAGGGGATAATTCACCCCTCCACTTT. This translates into CASSGPTGDNSPLHF.

The V call is TRBV5-4, the J call TRBJ2-2; D perhaps matches TRBD2 (6 bases). Trimming stripped 7 bases from V and 2 bases from J, with 15 bases between. Germline V gene sequence: CDR1 SGHNT, CDR2 YYREEE (reference sequence). The CDR3 is 15 amino acids. The CDR3 sequence is CASSPGEANTGELFF. The CDR3 DNA reads as TGTGCCAGCTCCCCCGGGGAGGCAAACACCGGGGAGCTGTTTTTT.